Listed here are 12 T cell receptor beta chains from one sample, sequenced in a study of PD-L1 blockade in urothelial cancer. Time point of the sample: peripheral blood 6 weeks after treatment start. The table came from immunoSEQ multiplex PCR; TCRdb's copy has only in-frame clones and leaves some out. The table includes 83,000 or so clones, approximately 87% detected once. The input for sequencing was PBMCs, taken around atezolizumab (anti-PD-L1) treatment. The receptor source for this set is a man between 65 and 80 years old with urothelial cancer.

This sequence joins TRBV11-2 and TRBJ2-3, with a possible D match to TRBD2 (6 bases). Germline CDR1 is SGHAT and CDR2 is FQNNGV. The CDR3 covers 16 residues. The V gene lost 3 bases and the J gene lost 2 bases, with 15 bases spanning the gap. For the CDR3, the DNA is TGTGCCAGCAGCTTTCCGGCGGGATGGGACACAGATACGCAGTATTTT. Translated: CASSFPAGWDTDTQYF.

This sequence joins TRBV7-9 and TRBJ2-3; 10 bases are a match to TRBD2. Germline CDR1 and CDR2: SEHNR and FQNEAQ (reference sequence). CDR3 length: 16 amino acids. Trimming took 5 bases from V and 4 from J; bases not matched to a gene: 9. The CDR3 sequence is CASSPLQRGGSDTQYF. The CDR3 bases are TGTGCCAGCAGCCCCCTCCAGCGGGGGGGATCAGATACGCAGTATTTT.

This clone was seen once. The chain links TRBV2 to TRBJ1-2, with D possibly TRBD1 on 5 matching bases. The CDR3 runs to 13 residues. V was trimmed by 6 bases and J by 2 bases, leaving 10 bases between them. Germline V gene data show CDR1 as SNHLY and CDR2 as FYNNEI. The CDR3 nucleotides are TGTGCCAGCAGCCTCGACAGAAACTATGGCTACACCTTC. It is translated as CASSLDRNYGYTF.

V gene TRBV9 combines with J gene TRBJ2-5; TRBD1 is a possible D gene (7 bases). Trimming removed 4 bases at V and 6 bases at J, with 25 bases between. Germline V gene lookup returns CDR1 SGDLS and CDR2 YYNGEE. The CDR3 consists of 17 residues. The CDR3 coding sequence is TGTGCCAGCAGCAAGAGGGGGGACAGCGAGCCGTACCAGACCCAGTACTTC. Translation gives CASSKRGDSEPYQTQYF.

The chain joins TRBV6-1 to TRBJ1-4; a weak D match, TRBD1 (6 bases). The V end lost 6 bases, the J end lost 10 bases, and 15 bases lay between the germline ends. Germline V gives CDR1 MNHNS, CDR2 SASEGT. This CDR3 spans 13 amino acids. For the CDR3, the DNA is TGTGCCAGCAGCCCTATGGGAGGGGGAAAACTGTTTTTT. Its translation is CASSPMGGGKLFF.

The DNA of the CDR3 is TGTGCCAGCAGCCACTCCCATAACTATGGCTACACCTTC. Protein product: CASSHSHNYGYTF. The gene calls are TRBV7-9 and TRBJ1-2, with unresolved D. This CDR3 has 13 residues. V dropped 5 bases and J dropped 1 base, with 8 bases sitting between them. Germline lookup yields CDR1 SEHNR and CDR2 FQNEAQ (reference sequence).

The genes are TRBV7-8 and TRBJ2-7; D may be TRBD2 (5 bases). Germline CDR1 and CDR2: SGHVS and FQNEAQ. V was trimmed by 3 bases and J by 2 bases, leaving 11 bases between them. This CDR3 has 14 residues. As DNA, the CDR3 is TGTGCCAGCAGCTTTGGATCGGGGACCTACGAGCAGTACTTC. This gives the protein CASSFGSGTYEQYF. The whole variable domain, filled in from reference TRBV7-8 and TRBJ2-7, reads GAGVSQSPRYKVAKRGQDVALRCDPISGHVSLFWYQQALGQGPEFLTYFQNEAQLDKSGLPSDRFFAERPEGSVSTLKIQRTQQEDSAVYLCASSFGSGTYEQYFGPGTRLTVT.

The chain employs TRBV9 and TRBJ2-1, with D tentatively TRBD2 (6 bases). This CDR3 is 16 amino acids long. The germline V gene encodes CDR1 SGDLS and CDR2 YYNGEE. The V and J ends lost 3 bases and 0 bases respectively, with 13 bases between them. Here the CDR3 reads CASSAQAGSSYNEQFF. The CDR3, as DNA: TGTGCCAGCAGCGCCCAAGCGGGTAGCTCCTACAATGAGCAGTTCTTC. Full variable domain (missing parts from reference TRBV9 and TRBJ2-1): DSGVTQTPKHLITATGQRVTLRCSPRSGDLSVYWYQQSLDQGLQFLIQYYNGEERAKGNILERFSAQQFPDLHSELNLSSLELGDSALYFCASSAQAGSSYNEQFFGPGTRLTVL.

The CDR3 bases are TGTGCCAGCAGTGAAGCGCTCACTCCGAACACTGAAGCTTTCTTT. Translation: CASSEALTPNTEAFF. V gene TRBV6-1 combines with J gene TRBJ1-1; D is undetermined. This CDR3 region has 15 residues. CDR1 and CDR2 from the germline V gene are MNHNS and SASEGT. V was pared by 0 bases and J by 1 base, with 9 bases between.

This chain links TRBV4-1 with TRBJ1-1; tentatively, D is TRBD1 (6 bases). CDR3 length equals 14 residues. Germline CDR1 and CDR2: MGHRA and YSYEKL. V shed 0 bases and J shed 11 bases, with 16 bases lying between them. Here the CDR3 reads CASSQDSQGWAAFF. In DNA, the CDR3 is TGCGCCAGCAGCCAAGATTCCCAGGGGTGGGCGGCTTTCTTT.

The genes are TRBV19 and TRBJ1-2; 11 bases are a match to TRBD1. The V and J ends lost 5 bases and 1 base, in that order; junction bases with no gene match: 6. From germline, CDR1 is LNHDA and CDR2 SQIVND (reference sequence). The CDR3 consists of 16 residues. CDR3 residues: CASSDGTGGDNYGYTF. CDR3 bases: TGTGCCAGTAGTGACGGGACAGGGGGAGATAACTATGGCTACACCTTC.

This clone has more than one count but fewer than ten. The chain employs TRBV4-3 and TRBJ2-7; D ambiguous. Germline CDR1 LGHNA, CDR2 YSLEER. There are 15 residues in the CDR3. The V and J ends lost 0 bases and 3 bases respectively, with 12 bases between them. CDR3: CASSQDRWANYEQYF. The CDR3 coding sequence is TGCGCCAGCAGCCAAGATAGGTGGGCCAACTACGAGCAGTACTTC.